The next 23 T cell receptor beta chains were all read from a single sample in a study of Ad26.COV2.S vaccination and SARS-CoV-2 variants. Treatment reported: around 19 received Ad26.COV2.S at low or high dose, single or two shots; 5 received placebo; per-sample allocation not given. At day 63 after the first vaccine or placebo injection, samples were drawn. Assay used: immunoSEQ multiplex PCR; TCRdb lists only in-frame clones, some missing. The table includes about 440,000 clones, 70% to 90% detected once. This material consisted of peripheral blood, taken in a trial of Ad26.COV2.S vaccine versus placebo. The receptors here all came from a person between 18 and 65 years old who received the Ad26.COV2.S COVID-19 vaccine or a placebo.

This rearrangement joins TRBV27 to TRBJ1-4; 8 bases are shared with TRBD1. This CDR3 contains 15 residues. With V trimmed by 1 base and J by 3 bases, 1 base remained unmatched. Germline assignment: CDR1 MNHEY and CDR2 SMNVEV (reference sequence). The CDR3 sequence: CASSLLTGANEKLFF. Written as DNA, the CDR3 is TGTGCCAGCAGTTTATTGACAGGGGCTAATGAAAAACTGTTTTTT.

The rearrangement joins TRBV6-2 or TRBV6-3 to TRBJ1-5; D gene uncertain. The germline gives CDR1 MNHEY, CDR2 SVGEGT. The CDR3 has 16 amino acids. V shed 0 bases and J shed 9 bases, with 18 bases lying between them. The CDR3: CASSYSIGPLAGPQHF. The DNA of the CDR3 is TGTGCCAGCAGTTACTCGATAGGTCCATTGGCTGGGCCCCAGCATTTT.

The gene calls are TRBV18 and TRBJ1-1, with D unclear. Germline values: CDR1 KGHSH, CDR2 LQKENI. Trimming took 2 bases from V and 6 from J, leaving 13 bases between them. The CDR3 contains 14 residues. The CDR3 protein is CASSPGLRVPEAFF. CDR3 DNA: TGTGCCAGCTCACCAGGTCTCCGTGTGCCTGAAGCTTTCTTT.

This sequence joins TRBV7-2 and TRBJ2-3; D not resolved. Per germline, CDR1 SGHTA and CDR2 FQGNSA. The CDR3 totals 15 residues. V lost 5 bases to trimming and J lost 0 bases, with 12 bases between them. For the CDR3, the DNA is TGTGCCAGCAGCCCGGACGGAACTAGCACAGATACGCAGTATTTT. It codes for CASSPDGTSTDTQYF.

The chain combines TRBV28 with TRBJ1-5; D call uncertain. Looked up from germline, CDR1 is MDHEN and CDR2 is SYDVKM. This CDR3 has 14 residues. With 5 bases removed from V and 2 bases from J, the gap between germline ends came to 10 bases. The CDR3 loop reads CASSRVMGNQPQHF. The CDR3 coding sequence is TGTGCCAGCAGTAGGGTTATGGGCAATCAGCCCCAGCATTTT.

The chain combines TRBV7-2 with TRBJ2-1; 8 nucleotides match TRBD2. V lost 1 base and J lost 8; bases outside the gene matches: 10. This CDR3 region has 16 residues. CDR1 and CDR2 (germline): SGHTA, FQGNSA. The CDR3 here is CASSLGWGGRSDEQFF. The CDR3 bases are TGTGCCAGCAGCTTAGGTTGGGGCGGGAGGTCAGATGAGCAGTTCTTC.

The chain is built from TRBV19 and TRBJ2-5; a possible D gene is TRBD2 (6 bases). The CDR3 loop spans 15 amino acids. Looked up from germline, CDR1 is LNHDA and CDR2 is SQIVND (reference sequence). The V end lost 1 base, the J end lost 3 bases, and 12 bases lay between the germline ends. CDR3 nucleotides: TGTGCCAGTAGTATAGGAAATAGCGGAAAAGAGACCCAGTACTTC. It specifies CASSIGNSGKETQYF.

Here the CDR3 DNA reads TGTGCCAGCAGCACCCAGACTAGCGGGAGACATTCTAGCACAGATACGCAGTATTTT. As protein: CASSTQTSGRHSSTDTQYF. This sequence joins TRBV7-8 and TRBJ2-3, with 12 bases matching TRBD2. With 5 bases clipped from V and 0 bases from J, the junction kept 12 bases outside the gene matches. The germline V gene encodes CDR1 SGHVS and CDR2 FQNEAQ. This CDR3 has 19 amino acids.

This chain joins TRBV5-1 and TRBJ1-2; the D gene is possibly TRBD1 (5 bases). This CDR3 has 14 residues. The germline V gene encodes CDR1 SGHRS and CDR2 YFSETQ. The V and J ends lost 0 bases and 5 bases respectively, with 11 bases between them. The CDR3, as DNA: TGCGCCAGCAGCTTGGGTACGGGGGAATATGGCTACACCTTC. Its protein product is CASSLGTGEYGYTF.

This clone has a single count. V usage is TRBV5-1 and J usage is TRBJ1-2, with a possible D match to TRBD1 (6 bases). This CDR3 is built from 13 residues. Germline CDR1 and CDR2: SGHRS and YFSETQ. V lost 5 bases to trimming and J lost 4 bases, with 12 bases between them. This CDR3 is CASRTGHIYGYTF. For the CDR3, the DNA is TGCGCCAGCAGGACGGGACACATCTATGGCTACACCTTC.

The chain combines TRBV5-4 with TRBJ1-3, with D possibly being TRBD1 (6 bases). The ends were cut back, 4 bases at V and 4 bases at J, with 18 bases in the middle. CDR1 and CDR2 from the germline V gene are SGHNT and YYREEE (reference sequence). There are 16 residues in the CDR3. CDR3 amino acids: CASSPTTGLSGNTIYF. The CDR3 bases are TGTGCCAGCAGCCCAACCACAGGGTTATCCGGAAACACCATATATTTT. Together with reference TRBV5-4 and TRBJ1-3, the CDR3 gives the full variable domain: ETGVTQSPTHLIKTRGQQVTLRCSSQSGHNTVSWYQQALGQGPQFIFQYYREEENGRGNFPPRFSGLQFPNYSSELNVNALELDDSALYLCASSPTTGLSGNTIYFGEGSWLTVV.

The V gene is TRBV13, the J gene TRBJ2-2, with unresolved D. CDR3 size: 16 residues. Trimming shortened V by 2 bases and J by 3 bases, and 13 bases separated the two germline ends. Germline lookup yields CDR1 PRHDT and CDR2 FYEKMQ (reference sequence). In DNA, the CDR3 is TGTGCCAGCAGCTTAATTTCCCTTCGGGACACCGGGGAGCTGTTTTTT. This encodes CASSLISLRDTGELFF.

J is TRBJ1-1 and V is TRBV28; D gene uncertain. From germline, CDR1 is MDHEN and CDR2 SYDVKM. With 2 bases removed from V and 1 base from J, the gap between germline ends came to 11 bases. The CDR3 is 15 residues long. The CDR3 DNA is TGTGCCAGCAGTTTACACGGCCGCGGGAACACTGAAGCTTTCTTT. This translates into CASSLHGRGNTEAFF.

The rearrangement joins TRBV28 to TRBJ2-1; TRBD2 matches at 9 bases. This CDR3 is 14 amino acids long. The germline V gene encodes CDR1 MDHEN and CDR2 SYDVKM. V was pared by 5 bases and J by 6 bases, with 5 bases of the junction left unmatched. CDR3 protein: CASSIAGARNEQFF. In nucleotides, the CDR3 is TGTGCCAGCAGTATAGCGGGAGCCCGCAATGAGCAGTTCTTC.

The gene calls are TRBV11-1 and TRBJ2-3, with D possibly TRBD1 on 5 matching bases. This CDR3 has 12 amino acids. V shed 5 bases and J shed 4 bases, with 7 bases lying between them. From germline, CDR1 is SGHAT and CDR2 FQDESV (reference sequence). CDR3: CASSPTADTQYF. CDR3 in DNA: TGTGCCAGCAGCCCGACAGCAGATACGCAGTATTTT.

V gene TRBV28 combines with J gene TRBJ2-5; D not resolved. CDR3 length equals 13 residues. Trimming stripped 3 bases from V and 0 bases from J, with 5 bases between. Germline-derived CDR1 and CDR2 are MDHEN and SYDVKM. CDR3 residues: CASSFFNQETQYF. Here the CDR3 DNA reads TGTGCCAGCAGTTTTTTTAACCAAGAGACCCAGTACTTC.

This chain joins TRBV28 and TRBJ2-1; D is possibly TRBD1 or TRBD2 (6 bases each). Germline lookup yields CDR1 MDHEN and CDR2 SYDVKM. The germline V and J ends were trimmed by 5 bases and 10 bases, with 21 bases remaining between them. The CDR3 spans 15 residues. In DNA form, the CDR3 reads TGTGCCAGCAGTCTGGGGGGCTTCAATCTCCCCGAGCAGTTCTTC. This codes for CASSLGGFNLPEQFF.

The V gene is TRBV6-1, the J gene TRBJ2-7, with a possible D match to TRBD1 (6 bases). Germline assignment: CDR1 MNHNS and CDR2 SASEGT. This CDR3 is 16 amino acids long. Trimming removed 4 bases at V and 8 bases at J, with 24 bases between. The CDR3 bases are TGTGCCAGCAGTGGAGAACAGGGCTACCCCTCTGCAAAGCAGTACTTC. It translates to CASSGEQGYPSAKQYF.

The rearrangement joins TRBV15 to TRBJ1-5; 7 positions match TRBD1. The CDR3 covers 15 residues. Germline V CDR1 and CDR2: LNHNV, YYDKDF (reference sequence). The ends lost 2 bases at V and 7 bases at J; junction bases unmatched: 8. The DNA for the CDR3 is TGTGCCACCAGCAGAACACCAGGGGGTCAACAGCCCCAGCATTTT. Amino acid sequence: CATSRTPGGQQPQHF.

The rearrangement links TRBV27 to TRBJ2-3; 8 nucleotides match TRBD2. The germline V gene has CDR1 MNHEY and CDR2 SMNVEV (reference sequence). CDR3 size: 14 residues. V shed 3 bases and J 6 bases; nucleotides not matched to a gene: 5. The CDR3 region is CASSFGGGGDTQYF. CDR3 nucleotides: TGTGCCAGCAGTTTCGGGGGGGGAGGTGATACGCAGTATTTT.

The chain uses TRBV28 and TRBJ1-1; 7 nucleotides align to TRBD1. Looked up from germline, CDR1 is MDHEN and CDR2 is SYDVKM. The CDR3 has 12 residues. V lost 1 base to trimming and J lost 11 bases; unmatched junction nucleotides: 4. This CDR3 is CASSLLGQAAFF. CDR3 DNA sequence: TGTGCCAGCAGTTTATTAGGACAGGCCGCTTTCTTT.

This chain links TRBV30 with TRBJ1-5, with D possibly being TRBD1 (5 bases). Trimming cost V 3 bases and J 7 bases, with 19 bases left between them. The CDR3 is made up of 15 amino acids. The germline V gene encodes CDR1 GTSNPN and CDR2 SVGIG (reference sequence). CDR3 in DNA: TGTGCCTGGAGCTTGGGGGGATCTGAGAAACAGCCCCAGCATTTT. It codes for CAWSLGGSEKQPQHF.

The genes are TRBV4-1 and TRBJ2-3; 11 bases are a match to TRBD2. The CDR3 length is 16 residues. V lost 1 base, J lost 5 bases, and 5 bases stayed unmatched. Germline V gene lookup returns CDR1 MGHRA and CDR2 YSYEKL. The CDR3: CASSQVLAGVVDTQYF. The CDR3 DNA sequence: TGCGCCAGCAGCCAAGTACTAGCGGGAGTTGTAGATACGCAGTATTTT.